The entry below describes one T cell receptor (beta chain). V shed 5 bases and J shed 2 bases, with 17 bases lying between them. This CDR3 has 16 amino acids. Germline V gene sequence: CDR1 SGHTA, CDR2 FQGTGA. The sample belongs to a study of OX40 agonist ivuxolimab in advanced cancers. Here immunoSEQ multiplex PCR was the method, and the copy in TCRdb shows in-frame clones only, minus some. Found here are roughly 61,000 clones, roughly 77% of them singletons; the top ten hold 0.7% to 0.8%. The source was CD4+ or CD8+ T cells sorted from blood, collected in a trial of the OX40 agonist ivuxolimab. This receptor was obtained from an adult with an advanced solid tumor such as melanoma, head and neck, liver or kidney cancer. This chain joins TRBV7-3 and TRBJ2-3; possibly TRBD1 for D (6 bases). The CDR3 reads CASSGGPDRATDTQYF. Here the CDR3 DNA reads TGTGCCAGCAGCGGAGGACCGGACAGAGCCACAGATACGCAGTATTTT.